This is a list of T cell receptor beta chains from one sample in a study of CD4 T cells in relation to SARS-CoV-2 and coronaviruses. These receptors have no known antigen. The assay was immunoSEQ multiplex PCR, and TCRdb's table has in-frame clones only and misses some. The sample carries around 25,000 clones, about 80% recorded once. Sequenced material: CD4+ T cells from PBMCs, cultured in vitro. The receptors were gathered from a human donor in good health. Each CDR3 is given with its conserved first and last residue. The D gene is left open where the match is weak. A row's size may be missing; if present it is once, few, many or a size class.

j_call	cdr3_length	d_call	v_call	clone_size	cdr3_nt	cdr3_aa
TRBJ2-1	21	TRBD1	TRBV30	.	TGTGCCTGGAGTGCGTTTGGAGTTTGGGAGATAGGGGACAGGACGAACAATGAGCAGTTCTTC	CAWSAFGVWEIGDRTNNEQFF
TRBJ2-7	12	.	TRBV12-3/TRBV12-4	.	TGTGCCAGCAGTTCTGAATGGGGTTTTCAGTACTTC	CASSSEWGFQYF
TRBJ1-6	12	.	TRBV9	.	TGTGCCAGCAGCGTCCGAAATTCACCCCTCCACTTT	CASSVRNSPLHF
TRBJ1-1	14	TRBD1	TRBV29-1	.	TGCAGCGCTTCGGACAGGGGAAGAGGCACTGAAGCTTTCTTT	CSASDRGRGTEAFF
TRBJ2-1	15	.	TRBV25-1	few	TGTGCCAGCAGTGAACCGGGGTTGGTGGGCAATGAGCAGTTCTTC	CASSEPGLVGNEQFF
TRBJ2-7	15	TRBD1	TRBV5-1	once	TGCGCCAGCAGCCTTGGACAGGGGGCCGCTGACGAGCAGTACTTC	CASSLGQGAADEQYF
TRBJ2-1	14	TRBD2	TRBV6-2/TRBV6-3	.	TGTGCCAGCAGTTTAGCGGGAGATGTTAATGAGCAGTTCTTC	CASSLAGDVNEQFF
TRBJ1-1	11	.	TRBV20-1	.	TGCAGTGCTTCCCACCAGACTGAAGCTTTCTTT	CSASHQTEAFF
TRBJ1-4	11	TRBD1	TRBV12-3/TRBV12-4	.	TGTGCCAGCAGCCGGGGACAGGTGTTGTTTTTT	CASSRGQVLFF
TRBJ1-1	13	.	TRBV27	.	TGTGCCAGCAGTACGACAGGGAACACTGAAGCTTTCTTT	CASSTTGNTEAFF
TRBJ1-2	13	.	TRBV12-3/TRBV12-4	.	TGTGCCAGCAGTTTCGGAGGGACCTATGGCTACACCTTC	CASSFGGTYGYTF